A single sample gave rise to the 22 T cell receptor beta chains below, sequenced in a study of beta chain features in type 1 diabetes. Expressed TCRB transcripts were sequenced because the entire RNA isolate underwent reverse transcription. Produced via immunoSEQ multiplex PCR; TCRdb's table is partial and in-frame only. The sample has fewer than 250,000 clones; over 12% are singletons. The sample taken for sequencing was naive CD4+ T cells from blood. These TCRs come from a woman aged 35 to 49 in good health.

This clone was found a few times. J is TRBJ2-3 and V is TRBV6-5; weak D call: TRBD2 (6 bases). Per the germline V gene, CDR1 is MNHEY and CDR2 is SVGAGI. The V end was cut by 5 bases, the J end by 5 bases, with 11 bases between. This CDR3 comprises 13 residues. CDR3 DNA sequence: TGTGCCAGCAGTCAGCAGGGAGGAGATACGCAGTATTTT. Protein: CASSQQGGDTQYF.

V is TRBV5-1 and J is TRBJ1-4, with 10 bases lining up with TRBD1. Germline V CDR1 and CDR2: SGHRS, YFSETQ. CDR3 length: 15 residues. The V and J ends lost 6 bases and 5 bases, in that order; junction bases with no gene match: 7. CDR3 loop: CASTSRGQGNEKLFF. The CDR3 DNA is TGCGCCAGCACTTCTCGGGGACAGGGGAATGAAAAACTGTTTTTT.

The chain joins TRBV18 to TRBJ1-5, with 9 bases aligning to TRBD1. The germline V gene has CDR1 KGHSH and CDR2 LQKENI. The CDR3 loop spans 18 amino acids. After removal of 6 bases from V and 0 bases from J, the junction contained 12 bases not matched to a gene. CDR3 amino acids: CASSGTGNSLNSNQPQHF. The CDR3 DNA follows: TGTGCCAGCTCGGGGACAGGGAATTCGCTCAATAGCAATCAGCCCCAGCATTTT.

V usage is TRBV6-5 and J usage is TRBJ2-5; 10 positions match TRBD1. V shed 5 bases and J 5 bases; nucleotides not matched to a gene: 5. Germline assignment: CDR1 MNHEY and CDR2 SVGAGI. CDR3 length: 14 amino acids. This CDR3 is CASSQDRGLETQYF. In nucleotides, the CDR3 is TGTGCCAGCAGTCAAGACAGGGGGCTGGAGACCCAGTACTTC.

This clone turned up a few times. V is TRBV4-1 and J is TRBJ2-7; 11 positions agree with TRBD1. The CDR3 extends over 16 amino acids. The germline V gene has CDR1 MGHRA and CDR2 YSYEKL. V gave up 4 bases and J gave up 6 bases; unmatched junction bases: 11. The CDR3 region is CASSRLGQGANREQYF. The DNA of the CDR3 is TGCGCCAGCAGCCGACTTGGACAGGGGGCAAACCGCGAGCAGTACTTC.

This clone was picked up a small number of times. This chain links TRBV5-8 with TRBJ2-3, with 10 bases aligning to TRBD1. Germline V gene lookup returns CDR1 SGHTS and CDR2 YDEGEE. V shed 5 bases, J shed 2 bases, and the junction held 5 bases outside the gene matches. The CDR3 extends over 15 amino acids. In DNA form, the CDR3 reads TGTGCCAGCAGTCGGGACAGGGGCTCCACAGATACGCAGTATTTT. Amino acid sequence: CASSRDRGSTDTQYF.

The chain couples TRBV4-1 to TRBJ1-4; D not resolved. CDR3 length equals 13 residues. Trimming cost V 3 bases and J 7 bases, with 9 bases left between them. Germline CDR1 reads MGHRA; CDR2 reads YSYEKL. The CDR3 spells CASSQALLEKLFF. The CDR3, as DNA: TGCGCCAGCAGCCAGGCCTTGCTTGAAAAACTGTTTTTT.

The chain employs TRBV29-1 and TRBJ1-4; TRBD1 agrees at 8 bases. Germline V gene lookup returns CDR1 SQVTM and CDR2 ANQGSEA. CDR3 length: 13 amino acids. With V trimmed by 7 bases and J by 10 bases, 11 bases remained unmatched. The CDR3 nucleotides are TGCAGCGGCCAGACAGGGGCGGGTGTAAAACTGTTTTTT. Its protein product is CSGQTGAGVKLFF.

This clone was counted a few times. The gene calls are TRBV14 and TRBJ1-2; D remains ambiguous. Between the trimmed V and J ends, which lost 0 bases and 7 bases, there was a span of 12 bases. The CDR3 is 14 amino acids. Germline loops: CDR1 SGHDN, CDR2 FVKESK. CDR3 nucleotide sequence: TGTGCCAGCAGCCAAGACGGACTAGAGCTTGGCTACACCTTC. It specifies CASSQDGLELGYTF.

This clone was seen only a few times. The chain recombines TRBV6-5 with TRBJ2-6; TRBD2 is a possible D gene (5 bases). Looked up from germline, CDR1 is MNHEY and CDR2 is SVGAGI. The V end was cut by 6 bases, the J end by 2 bases, with 11 bases between. The CDR3 consists of 15 residues. CDR3 sequence (DNA): TGTGCCAGCAGCCTTATGGAGGCTGGGGCCAACGTCCTGACTTTC. Amino acid sequence: CASSLMEAGANVLTF.

This clone occurred a few times. J is TRBJ1-2 and V is TRBV6-6; 7 bases line up with TRBD1. The germline gives CDR1 MNHNY, CDR2 SVGAGI (reference sequence). J gave up 2 bases and V 0 bases, and 3 bases lay outside the gene matches. This CDR3 is built from 15 residues. CDR3 DNA sequence: TGTGCCAGCAGTTACTCGCGGGACAGAAACTATGGCTACACCTTC. Its protein product is CASSYSRDRNYGYTF.

This clone came up a few times. The V gene is TRBV11-1, the J gene TRBJ1-1, with 8 bases that match TRBD1. This CDR3 has 14 residues. With 7 bases clipped from V and 0 bases from J, the junction kept 4 bases outside the gene matches. Germline assignment: CDR1 SGHAT and CDR2 FQDESV (reference sequence). The CDR3 DNA is TGTGCCAGCAAGGGACAGGTGATGAACACTGAAGCTTTCTTT. Its translation: CASKGQVMNTEAFF.

The chain has TRBV6-6 and TRBJ1-1; TRBD1 matches at 10 bases. Trimming removed 10 bases from V and 1 base from J; junction bases left unmatched: 3. Germline V lookup: CDR1 MNHNY, CDR2 SVGAGI (reference sequence). The CDR3 runs 13 residues. In DNA, the CDR3 is TGTGCCACCCGACAGGGGGCGAACACTGAAGCTTTCTTT. It specifies CATRQGANTEAFF.

This clone was detected only a few times. This chain links TRBV18 with TRBJ1-2, with TRBD1 as a possible D gene (5 bases). Germline values: CDR1 KGHSH, CDR2 LQKENI. V was clipped by 6 bases and J by 0 bases, with 8 bases between them. This CDR3 has 13 amino acids. CDR3 residues: CASSPRANYGYTF. In DNA, the CDR3 is TGTGCCAGCTCCCCCAGGGCTAACTATGGCTACACCTTC.

In nucleotides, the CDR3 is TGTGCCAGCTCACCCCTAGGCCAGTCCTCATACAATCAGCCCCAGCATTTT. This gives the protein CASSPLGQSSYNQPQHF. The chain couples TRBV18 to TRBJ1-5; D gene ambiguous. Germline-derived CDR1 and CDR2 are KGHSH and LQKENI. V was shortened by 3 bases and J by 3 bases, with 18 bases between the two germline ends. This CDR3 spans 17 amino acids.

The chain combines TRBV11-2 with TRBJ2-1, with D unresolved. This CDR3 has 12 amino acids. In germline, CDR1 is SGHAT, CDR2 FQNNGV. Trimming removed 5 bases from V and 8 bases from J, with 10 bases in between. The CDR3 region is CASSRGVHEQFF. DNA for the CDR3: TGTGCCAGCAGCCGAGGAGTTCATGAGCAGTTCTTC.

In its sample, this clone was seen a few times. The chain links TRBV6-1 to TRBJ2-7; 10 nucleotides line up with TRBD1. J gave up 6 bases and V 7 bases, and 9 bases lay outside the gene matches. Germline CDR1 and CDR2: MNHNS and SASEGT. This CDR3 is built from 14 residues. The CDR3 DNA reads TGTGCCAGCACCCCGACAGGGGGCCGGGTCGAGCAGTACTTC. Protein product: CASTPTGGRVEQYF.

This clone was seen more than once but under ten times. V gene TRBV7-2 combines with J gene TRBJ2-2; TRBD2 agrees at 7 bases. V lost 6 bases to trimming and J lost 4 bases; unmatched junction nucleotides: 11. CDR3 length: 16 amino acids. The germline V gene has CDR1 SGHTA and CDR2 FQGNSA. The DNA for the CDR3 is TGTGCCAGCAGTTATACCCTGGGGAGGGGCACCGGGGAGCTGTTTTTT. This sequence encodes CASSYTLGRGTGELFF.

V gene TRBV7-2 combines with J gene TRBJ2-1; 13 nucleotides align to TRBD2. Trimming at V came to 1 base and at J to 14 bases, leaving 5 bases not matched to a gene. This CDR3 spans 14 amino acids. Germline V gene data show CDR1 as SGHTA and CDR2 as FQGNSA. CDR3 coding DNA: TGTGCCAGCAGCTTAGTACTAGCGGGGGGGCTGGAGTTCTTC. Its protein product is CASSLVLAGGLEFF. The full variable domain, in which reference TRBV7-2 and TRBJ2-1 provide the parts outside the CDR3, is GAGVSQSPSNKVTEKGKDVELRCDPISGHTALYWYRQSLGQGLEFLIYFQGNSAPDKSGLPSDRFSAERTGGSVSTLTIQRTQQEDSAVYLCASSLVLAGGLEFFGPGTRLTVL.

The chain has TRBV27 and TRBJ1-5; D is undetermined. CDR1 MNHEY and CDR2 SMNVEV come from the germline V gene (reference sequence). The V gene lost 4 bases and the J gene lost 6 bases, with 7 bases spanning the gap. The CDR3 contains 12 residues. The CDR3 DNA reads as TGTGCCAGCAGTTCCCCCTTTCAGCCCCAGCATTTT. Its translation is CASSSPFQPQHF.

This chain connects TRBV29-1 to TRBJ1-2; D remains ambiguous. This CDR3 comprises 14 residues. Per germline, CDR1 SQVTM and CDR2 ANQGSEA. V was trimmed by 3 bases and J by 8 bases, leaving 19 bases between them. This CDR3 is CSVDERTPGVGYTF. The CDR3 DNA follows: TGCAGCGTTGATGAGAGAACCCCCGGTGTGGGCTACACCTTC. Filled out from reference TRBV29-1 and TRBJ1-2, the complete variable domain reads SAVISQKPSRDICQRGTSLTIQCQVDSQVTMMFWYRQQPGQSLTLIATANQGSEATYESGFVIDKFPISRPNLTFSTLTVSNMSPEDSSIYLCSVDERTPGVGYTFGSGTRLTVV.

This clone was seen more than once but under ten times. The CDR3 DNA reads TGCGCCAGCAGCTTGGAAGGATTAAGTAGCGGGGCGTGGGAGACCCAGTACTTC. This gives the protein CASSLEGLSSGAWETQYF. This chain joins TRBV5-1 and TRBJ2-5; 8 bases map to TRBD2. The CDR3 covers 18 residues. V shed 0 bases, J shed 5 bases, and the junction held 15 bases outside the gene matches. CDR1 SGHRS and CDR2 YFSETQ come from the germline V gene.